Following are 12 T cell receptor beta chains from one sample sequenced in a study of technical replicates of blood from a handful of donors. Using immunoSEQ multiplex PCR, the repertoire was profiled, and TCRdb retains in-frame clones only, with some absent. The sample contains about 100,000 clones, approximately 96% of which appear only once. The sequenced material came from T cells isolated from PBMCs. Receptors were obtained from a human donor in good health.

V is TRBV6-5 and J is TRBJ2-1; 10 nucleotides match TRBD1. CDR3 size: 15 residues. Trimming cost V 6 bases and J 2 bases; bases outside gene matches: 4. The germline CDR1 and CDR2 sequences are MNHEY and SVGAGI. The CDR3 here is CASRQGQGPYNEQFF. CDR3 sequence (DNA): TGTGCCAGCAGACAGGGACAGGGGCCCTACAATGAGCAGTTCTTC.

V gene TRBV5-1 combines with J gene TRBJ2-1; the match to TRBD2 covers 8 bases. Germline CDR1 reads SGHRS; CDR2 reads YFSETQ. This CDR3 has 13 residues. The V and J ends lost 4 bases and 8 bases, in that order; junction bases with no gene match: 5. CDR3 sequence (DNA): TGCGCCAGCAGCCGTGTGACTAGCGATGAGCAGTTCTTC. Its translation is CASSRVTSDEQFF.

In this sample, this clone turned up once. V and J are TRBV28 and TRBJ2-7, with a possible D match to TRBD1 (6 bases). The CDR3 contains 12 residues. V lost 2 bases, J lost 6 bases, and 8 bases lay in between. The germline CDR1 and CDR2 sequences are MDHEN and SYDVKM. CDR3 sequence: CASSLQGPEQYF. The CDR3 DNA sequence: TGTGCCAGCAGTTTACAGGGGCCCGAGCAGTACTTC.

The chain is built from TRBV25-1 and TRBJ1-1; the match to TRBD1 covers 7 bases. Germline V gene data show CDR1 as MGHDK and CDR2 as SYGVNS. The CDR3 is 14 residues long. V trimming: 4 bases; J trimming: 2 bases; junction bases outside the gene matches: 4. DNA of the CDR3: TGTGCCAGCAGTGCCCGGGACAGCAACACTGAAGCTTTCTTT. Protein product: CASSARDSNTEAFF.

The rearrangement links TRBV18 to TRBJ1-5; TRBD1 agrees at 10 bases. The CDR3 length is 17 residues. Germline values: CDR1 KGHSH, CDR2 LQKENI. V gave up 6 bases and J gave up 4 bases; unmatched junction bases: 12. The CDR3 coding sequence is TGTGCCAGCTCTCCCACGACAGGGGGCCGGGGGAATCAGCCCCAGCATTTT. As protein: CASSPTTGGRGNQPQHF.

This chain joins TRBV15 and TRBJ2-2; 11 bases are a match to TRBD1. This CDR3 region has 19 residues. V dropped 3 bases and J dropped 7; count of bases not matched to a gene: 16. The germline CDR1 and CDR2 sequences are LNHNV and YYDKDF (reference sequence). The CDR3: CATSSRPRTGGYFYGELFF. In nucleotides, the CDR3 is TGTGCCACCAGCAGTCGCCCCCGGACAGGGGGCTATTTTTACGGGGAGCTGTTTTTT.

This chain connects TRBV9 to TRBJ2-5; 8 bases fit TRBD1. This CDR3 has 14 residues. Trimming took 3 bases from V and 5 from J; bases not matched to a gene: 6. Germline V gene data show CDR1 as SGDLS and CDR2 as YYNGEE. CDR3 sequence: CASSAPDRAETQYF. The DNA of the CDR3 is TGTGCCAGCAGCGCGCCGGACAGGGCTGAGACCCAGTACTTC.

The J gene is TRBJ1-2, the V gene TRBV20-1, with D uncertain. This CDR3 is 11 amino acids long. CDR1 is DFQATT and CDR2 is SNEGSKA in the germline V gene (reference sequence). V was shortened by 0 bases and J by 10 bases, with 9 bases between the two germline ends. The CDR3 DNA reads TGCAGTGCTAGAGAACAGCTTAACTACACCTTC. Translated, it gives CSAREQLNYTF.

The CDR3 DNA is TGCGCCAGCAGCCGGTCTAGCGGGTCCTCCTACGAGCAGTACTTC. It encodes CASSRSSGSSYEQYF. The chain employs TRBV4-1 and TRBJ2-7; 8 nucleotides align to TRBD2. With 4 bases clipped from V and 0 bases from J, the junction kept 5 bases outside the gene matches. Germline V gene lookup returns CDR1 MGHRA and CDR2 YSYEKL. There are 15 residues in the CDR3.

CDR3 loop: CASSQGRGTDTQYF. The CDR3, as DNA: TGTGCCAGCAGCCAAGGTCGCGGTACAGATACGCAGTATTTT. The rearrangement uses TRBV14 and TRBJ2-3; D not resolved. Germline CDR1 SGHDN, CDR2 FVKESK. V was trimmed by 1 base and J by 3 bases, leaving 8 bases between them. The CDR3 has 14 amino acids.

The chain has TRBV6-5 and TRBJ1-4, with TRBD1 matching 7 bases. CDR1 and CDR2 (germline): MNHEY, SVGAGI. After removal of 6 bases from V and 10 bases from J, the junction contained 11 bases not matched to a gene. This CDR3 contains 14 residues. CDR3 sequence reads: CASSRDRVGGKLFF. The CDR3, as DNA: TGTGCCAGCAGCCGAGACAGGGTTGGGGGAAAACTGTTTTTT.

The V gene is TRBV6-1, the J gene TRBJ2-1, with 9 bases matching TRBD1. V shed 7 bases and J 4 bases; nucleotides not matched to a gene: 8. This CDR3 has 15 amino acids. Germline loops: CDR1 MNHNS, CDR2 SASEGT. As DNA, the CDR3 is TGTGCCAGCACCATTGAGGGACAGGGATACAATGAGCAGTTCTTC. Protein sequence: CASTIEGQGYNEQFF.